A single sample gave rise to the 32 T cell receptor beta chains below, sequenced in a study of blood T cell repertoires in COVID-19. Sequenced by immunoSEQ multiplex PCR; TCRdb stores in-frame clones only, minus some. This sample has over 250,000 clones, with 70% to 90% found just once. The sample consisted of peripheral blood. Source of these receptors: a woman aged 55-70 years with acute or convalescent COVID-19.

V gene TRBV24-1 combines with J gene TRBJ2-1, with 7 bases that match TRBD2. The CDR3 is made up of 13 amino acids. V shed 4 bases, J shed 14 bases, and the junction held 10 bases outside the gene matches. From germline, CDR1 is KGHDR and CDR2 SFDVKD. The CDR3 reads CATSDDRGVIEFF. The CDR3 nucleotides read TGTGCCACCAGTGACGACCGGGGGGTAATAGAGTTCTTC.

The chain recombines TRBV5-1 with TRBJ1-4; unclear D gene. The CDR3 length is 15 residues. Trimming shortened V by 0 bases and J by 7 bases, and 13 bases separated the two germline ends. The V gene's germline CDR1 is SGHRS and CDR2 YFSETQ. CDR3 nucleotide sequence: TGCGCCAGCAGCTTGGAGGAGGGTGAGGGTGAAAAACTGTTTTTT. Its protein is CASSLEEGEGEKLFF.

The V and J genes are TRBV4-2 and TRBJ1-5; TRBD1 matches at 9 bases. V lost 4 bases and J lost 4; bases outside the gene matches: 5. CDR1 and CDR2 from the germline V gene are LGHNA and YNFKEQ. This CDR3 has 15 residues. The DNA of the CDR3 is TGTGCCAGCAGCCGAGGACAGGGGCTAAATCAGCCCCAGCATTTT. Residues: CASSRGQGLNQPQHF.

The chain employs TRBV19 and TRBJ1-2; D unresolved. The ends were cut back, 8 bases at V and 4 bases at J, with 11 bases in the middle. The CDR3 is made up of 12 amino acids. Germline loops: CDR1 LNHDA, CDR2 SQIVND (reference sequence). CDR3 protein: CASERATYGYTF. The CDR3 nucleotides are TGTGCCAGTGAGAGGGCTACCTATGGCTACACCTTC. The full variable domain, its missing parts supplied by reference TRBV19 and TRBJ1-2, is DGGITQSPKYLFRKEGQNVTLSCEQNLNHDAMYWYRQDPGQGLRLIYYSQIVNDFQKGDIAEGYSVSREKKESFPLTVTSAQKNPTAFYLCASERATYGYTFGSGTRLTVV.

The chain joins TRBV27 to TRBJ2-2; D may be TRBD2 (6 bases). V gave up 2 bases and J gave up 6 bases, with 10 bases separating them. Germline V gene lookup returns CDR1 MNHEY and CDR2 SMNVEV (reference sequence). The CDR3 covers 14 residues. Written as DNA, the CDR3 is TGTGCCAGCAGTTTAGCGGGATTAGCCGGGGAGCTGTTTTTT. As protein: CASSLAGLAGELFF.

This clone was seen once. The chain combines TRBV18 with TRBJ2-3; TRBD1 matches 12 bases. CDR1 and CDR2 (germline): KGHSH, LQKENI. CDR3 size: 16 residues. Losses at the gene ends were 2 bases for V and 3 bases for J; bases not matched to a gene: 3. The CDR3 is CASSPGTGGMTDTQYF. CDR3 nucleotide sequence: TGTGCCAGCTCACCAGGGACAGGGGGCATGACAGATACGCAGTATTTT.

The chain links TRBV5-1 to TRBJ1-2; TRBD1 aligns across 8 bases. The CDR3 consists of 17 residues. Unmatched junction bases numbered 9, after V lost 0 bases and J lost 2 bases. The germline CDR1 and CDR2 sequences are SGHRS and YFSETQ. The CDR3 loop is CASSLATGVTLNYGYTF. CDR3 coding DNA: TGCGCCAGCAGCTTGGCGACAGGGGTTACACTGAACTATGGCTACACCTTC.

The V and J genes are TRBV20-1 and TRBJ1-5; D gene ambiguous. The CDR3 is 12 amino acids. The V gene's germline CDR1 is DFQATT and CDR2 SNEGSKA (reference sequence). Trimming removed 3 bases at V and 9 bases at J, with 12 bases between. In DNA, the CDR3 is TGCAGTGCTAGTGACGGGTCGAGGCCCCAGCATTTT. This encodes CSASDGSRPQHF.

The J gene is TRBJ1-1, the V gene TRBV27; 8 nucleotides match TRBD1. The CDR3 has 16 amino acids. In germline, CDR1 is MNHEY, CDR2 SMNVEV (reference sequence). Trimming at V came to 2 bases and at J to 0 bases, leaving 5 bases not matched to a gene. The CDR3 DNA is TGTGCCAGCAGTTTAGGCCAGGGGGCCATGAACACTGAAGCTTTCTTT. This gives the protein CASSLGQGAMNTEAFF.

V and J are TRBV28 and TRBJ1-5; a possible D gene is TRBD1 (6 bases). The CDR3 totals 15 residues. V lost 1 base to trimming and J lost 2 bases, with 9 bases between them. Germline V gives CDR1 MDHEN, CDR2 SYDVKM. The CDR3: CASSLSGGGNQPQHF. CDR3 DNA: TGTGCCAGCAGTTTATCTGGGGGCGGCAATCAGCCCCAGCATTTT.

This clone was observed once. This chain links TRBV3-1 (or the pseudogene TRBV3-2) with TRBJ1-5; D is unclear. Trimming pared 0 bases from V and 6 bases from J, leaving 3 bases between. In germline, CDR1 is LGHDT, CDR2 YNNKEL (reference sequence). The CDR3 is made up of 12 amino acids. DNA of the CDR3: TGTGCCAGCAGCCAAGATAGTCAGCCCCAGCATTTT. It codes for CASSQDSQPQHF.

A single count supports this clone. J is TRBJ2-2 and V is TRBV19, with D perhaps TRBD1 (6 bases). This CDR3 comprises 14 residues. V shed 0 bases and J shed 6 bases, with 8 bases lying between them. CDR1 is LNHDA, CDR2 SQIVND, per germline (reference sequence). DNA of the CDR3: TGTGCCAGTAGTATAGAGGACAGTCCCGGGGAGCTGTTTTTT. This translates into CASSIEDSPGELFF. The whole variable domain, remainder taken from reference TRBV19 and TRBJ2-2, is DGGITQSPKYLFRKEGQNVTLSCEQNLNHDAMYWYRQDPGQGLRLIYYSQIVNDFQKGDIAEGYSVSREKKESFPLTVTSAQKNPTAFYLCASSIEDSPGELFFGEGSRLTVL.

This clone was seen repeatedly, ten times or more. V gene TRBV28 combines with J gene TRBJ2-2, with D tentatively TRBD1 (5 bases). This CDR3 spans 13 amino acids. Trimming cost V 1 base and J 12 bases, with 12 bases left between them. The germline V gene has CDR1 MDHEN and CDR2 SYDVKM. The CDR3 nucleotides are TGTGCCAGCAGTTTATCAGGGTGGTGGAAGCTGTTTTTT. The encoded protein is CASSLSGWWKLFF.

V is TRBV7-9 and J is TRBJ1-4, with 8 bases lining up with TRBD1. V shed 3 bases and J 5 bases; nucleotides not matched to a gene: 5. There are 15 residues in the CDR3. CDR1 SEHNR and CDR2 FQNEAQ come from the germline V gene (reference sequence). The chain's CDR3 is CASSFQGQENEKLFF. As DNA, the CDR3 is TGTGCCAGCAGCTTTCAGGGACAGGAAAATGAAAAACTGTTTTTT.

The V gene is TRBV28, the J gene TRBJ2-3; 7 nucleotides line up with TRBD2. From germline, CDR1 is MDHEN and CDR2 SYDVKM. V lost 6 bases, J lost 3 bases, and 15 bases stayed unmatched. The length of the CDR3 is 17 residues. As DNA, the CDR3 is TGTGCCAGCAGCCCTCCCTTGGGCGGGAGCGGGACAGATACGCAGTATTTT. This translates into CASSPPLGGSGTDTQYF.

The rearrangement uses TRBV3-1 (or the pseudogene TRBV3-2) and TRBJ1-2; D is undetermined. CDR1 is LGHDT and CDR2 is YNNKEL in the germline V gene (reference sequence). There are 14 residues in the CDR3. Trimming removed 0 bases at V and 4 bases at J, with 9 bases between. In DNA, the CDR3 is TGTGCCAGCAGCCAAGATCAGGCTGGCTATGGCTACACCTTC. Amino acid sequence: CASSQDQAGYGYTF.

J is TRBJ2-2 and V is TRBV2; 10 bases line up with TRBD2. CDR1 and CDR2 (germline): SNHLY, FYNNEI. The CDR3 has 14 residues. The ends lost 6 bases at V and 4 bases at J; junction bases unmatched: 2. The CDR3 spells CASSERGGTGELFF. The CDR3 region has the DNA TGTGCCAGCAGCGAGCGGGGGGGCACCGGGGAGCTGTTTTTT.

This clone was detected only once. This CDR3 reads CALMEEGPYEQYF. The CDR3 DNA reads TGTGCCCTAATGGAGGAGGGCCCCTACGAGCAGTACTTC. The chain joins TRBV24-1 to TRBJ2-7, with TRBD2 as a possible D gene (6 bases). Germline loops: CDR1 KGHDR, CDR2 SFDVKD. Trimming took off 12 bases at V and 2 bases at J, with 16 bases between the two ends. The CDR3 runs 13 residues.

The chain recombines TRBV19 with TRBJ2-5; TRBD1 aligns across 9 bases. V was pared by 8 bases and J by 5 bases, with 6 bases of the junction left unmatched. The CDR3 loop spans 13 amino acids. The germline V gene encodes CDR1 LNHDA and CDR2 SQIVND (reference sequence). The CDR3 region is CASSQGAWETQYF. Here the CDR3 DNA reads TGTGCCAGTTCACAGGGGGCATGGGAGACCCAGTACTTC.

The chain has TRBV14 and TRBJ2-5, with a tentative D call TRBD1 (6 bases). From germline, CDR1 is SGHDN and CDR2 FVKESK. This CDR3 is 17 amino acids long. V lost 3 bases and J 5 bases, leaving 22 bases between the germline ends. The CDR3 sequence: CASSHLRDTYFGETQYF. Written as DNA, the CDR3 is TGTGCCAGCAGCCACCTCCGGGACACCTACTTCGGGGAGACCCAGTACTTC.

The chain recombines TRBV7-2 with TRBJ1-6, with TRBD1 identical over 9 bases. The CDR3 extends over 16 amino acids. Germline assignment: CDR1 SGHTA and CDR2 FQGNSA. V lost 4 bases and J lost 5; bases outside the gene matches: 6. The CDR3 is CASSSQGAKNNSPLHF. CDR3 coding DNA: TGTGCCAGCAGCTCACAGGGGGCTAAGAATAATTCACCCCTCCACTTT.

V and J are TRBV4-1 and TRBJ1-5, with a tentative D call TRBD1 (6 bases). V lost 4 bases and J lost 0, with 16 bases in between. The germline V gene encodes CDR1 MGHRA and CDR2 YSYEKL. CDR3 length: 17 amino acids. CDR3 DNA sequence: TGCGCCAGCAGCCTCACCGCCGGGACAACTAGCAATCAGCCCCAGCATTTT. Translation: CASSLTAGTTSNQPQHF.

V usage is TRBV5-6 and J usage is TRBJ1-1; no firm D call. This CDR3 contains 14 residues. Looked up from germline, CDR1 is SGHDT and CDR2 is YYEEEE. V was cut by 0 bases and J by 2 bases, with 8 bases left in between. This chain's CDR3 is CASSLGMANTEAFF. CDR3 bases: TGTGCCAGCAGCTTGGGAATGGCTAACACTGAAGCTTTCTTT.

The rearrangement links TRBV28 to TRBJ1-2; D is unclear. The CDR3 has 14 amino acids. Germline V gives CDR1 MDHEN, CDR2 SYDVKM. Trimming took off 3 bases at V and 3 bases at J, with 11 bases between the two ends. CDR3 DNA sequence: TGTGCCAGCAGTTTGTCGGGGAAGCACTATGGCTACACCTTC. Translating gives CASSLSGKHYGYTF.

CDR3 amino acids: CASRAGQGGYNEQFF. The CDR3 region has the DNA TGTGCCAGCAGGGCGGGACAGGGAGGCTACAATGAGCAGTTCTTC. The chain joins TRBV2 to TRBJ2-1; 9 nucleotides match TRBD1. Looked up from germline, CDR1 is SNHLY and CDR2 is FYNNEI. CDR3 size: 15 residues. With V trimmed by 6 bases and J by 3 bases, 6 bases remained unmatched.

This clone was seen a single time. V gene TRBV27 combines with J gene TRBJ1-1; 7 nucleotides align to TRBD1. Germline V gene data show CDR1 as MNHEY and CDR2 as SMNVEV (reference sequence). V lost 0 bases to trimming and J lost 7 bases; unmatched junction nucleotides: 2. This CDR3 has 13 amino acids. The CDR3 DNA reads TGTGCCAGCAGTTTATCAGGGGGCCTTGAAGCTTTCTTT. It specifies CASSLSGGLEAFF.

This rearrangement joins TRBV7-9 to TRBJ1-3, with D possibly TRBD1 on 5 matching bases. The CDR3 sequence is 15 residues long. Germline CDR1 reads SEHNR; CDR2 reads FQNEAQ (reference sequence). With 3 bases removed from V and 0 bases from J, the gap between germline ends came to 9 bases. The CDR3, as DNA: TGTGCCAGCAGCTTCGGGGGGTACTCTGGAAACACCATATATTTT. Translation: CASSFGGYSGNTIYF.

This chain links TRBV10-3 with TRBJ2-2; 8 nucleotides align to TRBD2. CDR3 length: 15 residues. Germline-derived CDR1 and CDR2 are ENHRY and SYGVKD. Trimming at V came to 2 bases and at J to 5 bases, leaving 4 bases not matched to a gene. CDR3 bases: TGTGCCATCAGTGAGCGGGAGGGCCGGACCGGGGAGCTGTTTTTT. Residues: CAISEREGRTGELFF.

The chain employs TRBV6-5 and TRBJ2-7; the D is unclear. V lost 2 bases and J 6 bases, leaving 8 bases between the germline ends. This CDR3 spans 12 amino acids. Per germline, CDR1 MNHEY and CDR2 SVGAGI. The CDR3 nucleotides read TGTGCCAGCAGTTACGAACAGTTCGAGCAGTACTTC. Its translation: CASSYEQFEQYF.

This clone came up a few times. The chain has TRBV6-2 or TRBV6-3 and TRBJ1-2; 8 positions agree with TRBD1. Trimming at V came to 2 bases and at J to 4 bases, leaving 6 bases not matched to a gene. Germline V gene lookup returns CDR1 MNHEY and CDR2 SVGEGT. This CDR3 is built from 15 residues. DNA of the CDR3: TGTGCCAGCAGTTACGCGGACAGGGCATTCTATGGCTACACCTTC. Residues: CASSYADRAFYGYTF.

This rearrangement joins TRBV7-6 to TRBJ2-7, with TRBD1 matching over 7 bases. The CDR3 contains 15 residues. CDR1 is SGHVS, CDR2 FNYEAQ, per germline. V was clipped by 1 base and J by 5 bases; unmatched bases: 8. DNA of the CDR3: TGTGCCAGCAGCTTAGATAGGGGGCTAATGAACGAGCAGTACTTC. Residues: CASSLDRGLMNEQYF.

This chain joins TRBV27 and TRBJ1-1; D is ambiguous. CDR1 is MNHEY and CDR2 is SMNVEV in the germline V gene (reference sequence). V was clipped by 1 base and J by 5 bases, with 8 bases between them. CDR3 size: 13 residues. CDR3: CASSLFRGTEAFF. CDR3 nucleotides: TGTGCCAGCAGTTTATTTCGAGGGACTGAAGCTTTCTTT.